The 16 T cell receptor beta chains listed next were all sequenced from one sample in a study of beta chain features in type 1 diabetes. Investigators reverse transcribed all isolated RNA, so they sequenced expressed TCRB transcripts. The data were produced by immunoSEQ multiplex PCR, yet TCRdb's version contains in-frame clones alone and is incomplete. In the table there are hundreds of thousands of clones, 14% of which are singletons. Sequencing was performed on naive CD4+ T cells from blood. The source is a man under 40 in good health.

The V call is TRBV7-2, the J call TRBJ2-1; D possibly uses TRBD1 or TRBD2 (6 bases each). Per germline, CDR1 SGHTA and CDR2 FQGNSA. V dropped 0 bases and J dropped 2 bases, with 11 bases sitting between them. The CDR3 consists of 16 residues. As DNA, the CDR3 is TGTGCCAGCAGCTTAGCGTGGGGGGCCCCCTACAATGAGCAGTTCTTC. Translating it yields CASSLAWGAPYNEQFF.

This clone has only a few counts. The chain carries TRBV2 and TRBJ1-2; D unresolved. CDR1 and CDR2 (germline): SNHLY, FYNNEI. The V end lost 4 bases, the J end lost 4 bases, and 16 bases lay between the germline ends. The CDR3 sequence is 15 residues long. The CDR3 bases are TGTGCCAGCAGTGGAATGGGAGGGAAGGGCTATGGCTACACCTTC. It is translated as CASSGMGGKGYGYTF.

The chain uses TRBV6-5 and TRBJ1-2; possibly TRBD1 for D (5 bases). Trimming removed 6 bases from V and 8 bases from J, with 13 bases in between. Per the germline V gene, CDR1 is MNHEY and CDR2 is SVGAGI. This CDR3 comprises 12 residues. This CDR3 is CASSPGLRGYTF. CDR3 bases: TGTGCCAGCAGCCCAGGGTTGCGGGGCTACACCTTC.

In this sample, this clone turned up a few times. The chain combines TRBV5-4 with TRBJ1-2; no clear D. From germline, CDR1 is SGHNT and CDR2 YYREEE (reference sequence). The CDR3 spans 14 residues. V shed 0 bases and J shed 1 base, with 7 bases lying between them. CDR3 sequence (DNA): TGTGCCAGCAGCTTGGCAAGGGATAACTATGGCTACACCTTC. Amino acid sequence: CASSLARDNYGYTF.

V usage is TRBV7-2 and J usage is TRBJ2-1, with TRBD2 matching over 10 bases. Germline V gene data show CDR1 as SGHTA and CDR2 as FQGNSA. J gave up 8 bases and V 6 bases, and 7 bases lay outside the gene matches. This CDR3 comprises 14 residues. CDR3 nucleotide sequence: TGTGCCAGCAGAAATGAGCGGGGGGGCCATGAGCAGTTCTTC. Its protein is CASRNERGGHEQFF.

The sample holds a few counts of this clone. Here the CDR3 reads CAWSGGQGYNYGYTF. The CDR3 DNA follows: TGTGCCTGGAGTGGGGGACAGGGTTATAACTATGGCTACACCTTC. The V call is TRBV30, the J call TRBJ1-2; 9 bases are shared with TRBD1. V lost 1 base to trimming and J lost 1 base; unmatched junction nucleotides: 4. Germline lookup yields CDR1 GTSNPN and CDR2 SVGIG (reference sequence). The CDR3 loop spans 15 amino acids. The full variable domain, rest sourced from reference TRBV30 and TRBJ1-2, is SQTIHQWPATLVQPVGSPLSLECTVEGTSNPNLYWYRQAAGRGLQLLFYSVGIGQISSEVPQNLSASRPQDRQFILSSKKLLLSDSGFYLCAWSGGQGYNYGYTFGSGTRLTVV.

CDR3 region: CASRGHFIHEQYV. The CDR3 DNA is TGCGCCAGCAGAGGCCATTTCATCCACGAGCAGTACGTC. This chain connects TRBV23-1 to TRBJ2-7; D uncertain. TRBV23-1 is annotated as an ORF whose role is uncertain. This CDR3 has 13 amino acids. V lost 6 bases and J lost 5, with 14 bases in between.

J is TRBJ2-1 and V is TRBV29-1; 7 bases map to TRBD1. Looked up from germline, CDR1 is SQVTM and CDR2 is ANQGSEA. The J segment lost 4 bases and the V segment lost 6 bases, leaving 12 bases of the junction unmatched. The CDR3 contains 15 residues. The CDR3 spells CSVLPPGQIYNEQFF. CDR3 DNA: TGCAGCGTCTTGCCCCCGGGACAGATATACAATGAGCAGTTCTTC.

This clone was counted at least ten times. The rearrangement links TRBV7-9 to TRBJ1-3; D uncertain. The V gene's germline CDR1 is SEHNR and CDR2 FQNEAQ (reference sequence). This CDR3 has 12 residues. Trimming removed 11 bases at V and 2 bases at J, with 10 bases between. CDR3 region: CARVGAGNTIYF. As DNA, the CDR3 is TGTGCCCGAGTCGGGGCTGGAAACACCATATATTTT.

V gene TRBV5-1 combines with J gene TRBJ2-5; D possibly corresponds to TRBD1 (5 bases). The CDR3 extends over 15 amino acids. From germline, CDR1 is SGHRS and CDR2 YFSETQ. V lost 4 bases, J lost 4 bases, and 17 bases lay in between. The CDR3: CASSTDGQGLETQYF. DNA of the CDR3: TGCGCCAGCAGCACGGATGGGCAGGGTTTAGAGACCCAGTACTTC.

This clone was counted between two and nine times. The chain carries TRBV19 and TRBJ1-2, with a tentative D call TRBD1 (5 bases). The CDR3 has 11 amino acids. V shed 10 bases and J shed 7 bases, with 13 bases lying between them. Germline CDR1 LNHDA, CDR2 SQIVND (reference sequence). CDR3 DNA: TGTGCCACTTTCCAGGGCTCTGGCTACACCTTC. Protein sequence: CATFQGSGYTF.

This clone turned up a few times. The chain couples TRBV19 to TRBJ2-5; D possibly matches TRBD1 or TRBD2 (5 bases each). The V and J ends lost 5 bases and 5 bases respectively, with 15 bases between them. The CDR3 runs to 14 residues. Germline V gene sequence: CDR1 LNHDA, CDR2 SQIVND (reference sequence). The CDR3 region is CASSRDGLGETQYF. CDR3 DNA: TGTGCCAGTAGTCGGGACGGCCTAGGGGAGACCCAGTACTTC.

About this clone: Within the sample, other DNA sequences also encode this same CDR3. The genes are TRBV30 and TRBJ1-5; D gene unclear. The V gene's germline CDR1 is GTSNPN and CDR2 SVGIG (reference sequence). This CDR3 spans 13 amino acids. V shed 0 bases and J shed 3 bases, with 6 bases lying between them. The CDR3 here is CAWSVGVNQPQHF. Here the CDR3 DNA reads TGTGCCTGGAGTGTGGGAGTCAATCAGCCCCAGCATTTT.

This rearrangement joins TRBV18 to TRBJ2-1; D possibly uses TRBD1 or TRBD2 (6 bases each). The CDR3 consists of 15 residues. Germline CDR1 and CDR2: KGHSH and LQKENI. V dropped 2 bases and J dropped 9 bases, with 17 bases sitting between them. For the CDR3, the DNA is TGTGCCAGCTCACCAACTACAGGAGGGGGTACTGAGCAGTTCTTC. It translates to CASSPTTGGGTEQFF.

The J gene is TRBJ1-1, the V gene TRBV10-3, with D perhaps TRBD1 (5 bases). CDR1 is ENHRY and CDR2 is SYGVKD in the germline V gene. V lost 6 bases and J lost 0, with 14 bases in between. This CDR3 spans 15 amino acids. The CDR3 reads CAISEDRLMNTEAFF. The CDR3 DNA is TGTGCCATCAGCGAAGACAGACTGATGAACACTGAAGCTTTCTTT.

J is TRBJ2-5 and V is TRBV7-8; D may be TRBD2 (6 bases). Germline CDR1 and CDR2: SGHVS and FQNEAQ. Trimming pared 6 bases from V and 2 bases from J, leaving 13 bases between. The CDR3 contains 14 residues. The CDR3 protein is CASSAGRLQETQYF. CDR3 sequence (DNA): TGTGCCAGCAGTGCGGGACGGCTACAAGAGACCCAGTACTTC.